Detailed here is one T cell receptor beta chain. Its antigen is still unknown. The sample originates from a study of CD8 T cells in ankylosing spondylitis. Overall study findings and caveats: CD8+ by phenotype, disease-linked clones were relatively rare in peripheral blood.

The V and J ends lost 5 bases and 6 bases, in that order; junction bases with no gene match: 12. CDR3 length: 16 amino acids. Each CDR3 protein gets one entry after TCRdb re-called the 5' RACE reads with MiXCR. The sample carries 150,000 or so distinct CDR3 sequences, roughly 10% recorded once. The sequence came from a male donor with ankylosing spondylitis or in good health (not recorded which). This rearrangement joins TRBV12-3 or TRBV12-4 to TRBJ2-2; 7 nucleotides match TRBD2. What was sequenced was blood, either unsorted or a sorted T cell fraction (not recorded which). The CDR3 bases are TGTGCCAGCAGTCCCTTTCGCGGGGGTTCACCCGGGGAGCTGTTTTTT. Residues: CASSPFRGGSPGELFF.